This T cell receptor (beta chain) is from a study of cytomegalovirus exposure and HLA in healthy donors. Study-wide results and caveats: In a later analysis, donors in an Asian-associated ancestry cluster reportedly had fewer N-insertions in productive TCRs than the cohort mean. Solely CMV serostatus was available to characterize immune exposure. Specificity for CMV antigens was confirmed in vitro for a few of the CMV-associated chains. V- and J-gene trimming of TCR beta was linked (in a later analysis) to a missense DCLRE1C variant.

PCR primers comprised 60 Vbeta and 13 Jbeta primers. The assay was immunoSEQ multiplex PCR, and TCRdb's table has in-frame clones only and misses some. Here the sample spans 150,000 to 200,000 clones, around 80% being singletons. This clone turned up a few times. Its antigen is not known. The CDR3 covers 18 residues. The germline V gene has CDR1 LNHNV and CDR2 YYDKDF (reference sequence). J gave up 5 bases and V 0 bases, and 13 bases lay outside the gene matches. This clonotype was obtained from a male donor in good health and CMV-seronegative. Sequencing input: PBMCs. This sequence joins TRBV15 and TRBJ2-7; 10 bases line up with TRBD2. CDR3 sequence (DNA): TGTGCCACCAGCAGAGATCCCTTTATAGCGGGAGGTTTCCACGAGCAGTACTTC. Amino acids: CATSRDPFIAGGFHEQYF.